This T cell receptor (beta chain) is drawn from a study of identical twins. Study-level points and caveats: Insertions were fewer in abundant cord blood beta clonotypes, whereas memory repertoires showed none of this pattern. Researchers caution that invariant MAIT and iNKT cells could partly confound zero-insertion analyses. Models underestimated out-of-frame TCR alpha sharing in monozygotic twins.

This clonotype has only a few counts. Its target is unknown. CDR3 length: 14 residues. V lost 3 bases and J lost 1, with 7 bases in between. Germline V gives CDR1 SGHDN, CDR2 FVKESK. With template switching, a universal primer site was added, and the cDNA carried unique molecular identifiers. MiXCR, run by TCRdb on the 5' RACE reads, gives a single entry per CDR3 protein. The table records approximately 260,000 distinct CDR3 sequences, about 8.3% of them present only once. The sample also formed part of further work on yellow fever vaccine responses in identical twins.

The chain has TRBV14 and TRBJ2-1; D not certain. This clonotype was obtained from a woman aged 18-29 years in good health. Material for sequencing was CD8+ T cells sorted from blood. The CDR3 DNA reads as TGTGCCAGCAGCCAGTTGACGTCCTACAATGAGCAGTTCTTC. This sequence encodes CASSQLTSYNEQFF. Variable domain in full (rest from reference TRBV14 and TRBJ2-1): EAGVTQFPSHSVIEKGQTVTLRCDPISGHDNLYWYRRVMGKEIKFLLHFVKESKQDESGMPNNRFLAERTGGTYSTLKVQPAELEDSGVYFCASSQLTSYNEQFFGPGTRLTVL.